Following are 29 T cell receptor beta chains from one sample sequenced in a study of blood T cell repertoires in COVID-19. The method was immunoSEQ multiplex PCR; TCRdb's version includes in-frame clones alone and lacks a portion of them. The sample yields 150,000 to 160,000 clones, 65% to 90% seen once. Source material: peripheral blood. These receptors all stem from a woman in her 50s with acute or convalescent COVID-19.

This clone was seen just once. The chain couples TRBV29-1 to TRBJ2-2, with D perhaps matching TRBD2 (6 bases). The CDR3 totals 14 residues. Trimming stripped 7 bases from V and 9 bases from J, with 21 bases between. The germline V gene encodes CDR1 SQVTM and CDR2 ANQGSEA. The CDR3 protein is CSAAPGVSVRELFF. CDR3 DNA sequence: TGCAGCGCTGCCCCGGGGGTTAGTGTCCGGGAGCTGTTTTTT.

This chain connects TRBV20-1 to TRBJ2-1; D possibly corresponds to TRBD2 (5 bases). Between the trimmed V and J ends, which lost 4 bases and 10 bases, there was a span of 11 bases. Per the germline V gene, CDR1 is DFQATT and CDR2 is SNEGSKA (reference sequence). The CDR3 is 11 residues long. CDR3 DNA sequence: TGCAGTGCTAACTACCGACTAGAGCAGTTCTTC. This encodes CSANYRLEQFF.

The chain combines TRBV24-1 with TRBJ2-1; TRBD1 matches 7 bases. Germline loops: CDR1 KGHDR, CDR2 SFDVKD. The V segment lost 2 bases and the J segment 6 bases; nucleotides outside the gene matches: 6. The CDR3 loop spans 15 amino acids. The CDR3 here is CATSDSGQFPNEQFF. DNA of the CDR3: TGTGCCACCAGTGATTCGGGACAGTTCCCCAATGAGCAGTTCTTC.

In this sample, this clone turned up a few times. The chain combines TRBV28 with TRBJ1-5; no reliable D call. CDR1 is MDHEN and CDR2 is SYDVKM in the germline V gene. This CDR3 region has 19 residues. V was shortened by 0 bases and J by 0 bases, with 18 bases between the two germline ends. The CDR3 reads CASSLWVRHEGLSNQPQHF. CDR3 DNA sequence: TGTGCCAGCAGTTTATGGGTCAGGCACGAGGGCCTTAGCAATCAGCCCCAGCATTTT.

The chain links TRBV6-5 to TRBJ1-1, with 7 bases identical to TRBD1. The CDR3 has 15 amino acids. Germline lookup yields CDR1 MNHEY and CDR2 SVGAGI. J gave up 1 base and V 7 bases, and 9 bases lay outside the gene matches. The CDR3 DNA sequence: TGTGCCAGCAAAGTGGACAGGTGGAAGAACACTGAAGCTTTCTTT. Translating gives CASKVDRWKNTEAFF.

The chain recombines TRBV4-3 with TRBJ1-6, with D possibly matching TRBD1 (6 bases). CDR3 length equals 15 residues. Germline CDR1 LGHNA, CDR2 YSLEER. The V gene lost 1 base and the J gene lost 7 bases, with 11 bases spanning the gap. CDR3 sequence (DNA): TGCGCCAGCAGCCAAGTTCCACAGGGCAATTCACCCCTCCACTTT. Protein: CASSQVPQGNSPLHF.

The chain combines TRBV10-1 with TRBJ2-3; 7 bases map to TRBD1. Trimming removed 7 bases from V and 2 bases from J; junction bases left unmatched: 6. This CDR3 is built from 14 residues. Germline CDR1 WNHNN, CDR2 SYGVQD (reference sequence). The CDR3 sequence: CASNRDSNTDTQYF. The DNA for the CDR3 is TGCGCCAGCAACCGGGACAGTAACACAGATACGCAGTATTTT.

The CDR3 protein is CASSFDATYTEAFF. The CDR3 DNA sequence: TGTGCCAGCAGTTTCGATGCAACTTACACTGAAGCTTTCTTT. This chain joins TRBV6-2 or TRBV6-3 and TRBJ1-1, with D hard to call. CDR3 size: 14 residues. V was pared by 4 bases and J by 3 bases, with 12 bases between. Per the germline V gene, CDR1 is MNHEY and CDR2 is SVGEGT.

This sequence joins TRBV3-1 (or the pseudogene TRBV3-2) and TRBJ1-1; 8 bases agree with TRBD1. The CDR3 contains 14 residues. Germline-derived CDR1 and CDR2 are LGHDT and YNNKEL (reference sequence). V gave up 1 base and J gave up 6 bases; unmatched junction bases: 4. The CDR3 bases are TGTGCCAGCAGCCAAGCCGGACAGGGCGCTGAAGCTTTCTTT. Its protein product is CASSQAGQGAEAFF.

The chain couples TRBV5-6 to TRBJ1-1; 12 bases are a match to TRBD1. Trimming cost V 4 bases and J 5 bases; bases outside gene matches: 9. Germline CDR1 and CDR2: SGHDT and YYEEEE. The CDR3 runs to 16 residues. CDR3 coding DNA: TGTGCCAGCAGCCCACCGGGACAGGGGGCGAGGACTGAAGCTTTCTTT. It yields the protein CASSPPGQGARTEAFF.

This sequence joins TRBV4-3 and TRBJ1-1; 9 bases are shared with TRBD1. The V gene's germline CDR1 is LGHNA and CDR2 YSLEER. This CDR3 region has 13 residues. V shed 5 bases and J 8 bases; nucleotides not matched to a gene: 6. The CDR3 coding sequence is TGCGCCAGCAGCTTCGGGACAGGGTGGGAAGCTTTCTTT. Translation gives CASSFGTGWEAFF.

The chain uses TRBV2 and TRBJ1-1; 8 bases line up with TRBD1. V lost 8 bases and J lost 3; bases outside the gene matches: 14. The CDR3 covers 16 residues. Germline V gene sequence: CDR1 SNHLY, CDR2 FYNNEI. The CDR3: CASAAGRGLRDTEAFF. The CDR3 nucleotides are TGTGCCAGCGCGGCGGGCAGGGGGCTTAGGGACACTGAAGCTTTCTTT.

The chain employs TRBV5-6 and TRBJ2-5, with D perhaps TRBD1 (8 bases). Trimming pared 4 bases from V and 5 bases from J, leaving 15 bases between. Germline V gene sequence: CDR1 SGHDT, CDR2 YYEEEE. This CDR3 has 14 amino acids. CDR3 amino acids: CASSQQGGGETQYF. The CDR3 nucleotides read TGTGCCAGCAGCCAACAGGGGGGAGGGGAGACCCAGTACTTC.

On this clone itself: A clone one base away is much larger, so this may be a read error. The chain links TRBV6-5 to TRBJ1-5; no reliable D call. Germline lookup yields CDR1 MNHEY and CDR2 SVGAGI. V gave up 6 bases and J gave up 0 bases, with 6 bases separating them. The CDR3 sequence is 13 residues long. CDR3 in amino acids: CASRRVSNQPQHF. CDR3 sequence (DNA): TGTGCCAGCAGGAGGGTTAGCAATCAGCCCCAGCATTTT.

The V and J genes are TRBV9 and TRBJ2-5; 11 nucleotides align to TRBD2. Germline CDR1 and CDR2: SGDLS and YYNGEE. The J segment lost 7 bases and the V segment lost 4 bases, leaving 9 bases of the junction unmatched. There are 15 residues in the CDR3. CDR3 coding DNA: TGTGCCAGCAGCCCTCAGACTAGCGGGGTTACGACCCAGTACTTC. It codes for CASSPQTSGVTTQYF.

This clone was detected only a few times. The chain joins TRBV4-2 to TRBJ2-7, with 8 bases matching TRBD1. Germline CDR1 LGHNA, CDR2 YNFKEQ. V shed 10 bases, J shed 3 bases, and the junction held 2 bases outside the gene matches. The CDR3 length is 11 residues. This CDR3 reads CATGTGYEQYF. CDR3 bases: TGTGCCACCGGGACAGGCTACGAGCAGTACTTC.

As for this clone: At one end the junction does not follow the germline gene, possibly because of a read error. The chain recombines TRBV4-2 with TRBJ1-4; possibly TRBD1 for D (6 bases). CDR1 is LGHNA, CDR2 YNFKEQ, per germline. The CDR3 runs 12 residues. The CDR3 loop reads CASSQGLDSVSF. The CDR3 nucleotides are TGTGCCAGCAGCCAAGGCCTGGACAGCGTCTCTTTT.

In nucleotides, the CDR3 is TGTGCCAGCGGCCTAGCGGGGGGAACAGATACGCAGTATTTT. It is translated as CASGLAGGTDTQYF. The chain recombines TRBV2 with TRBJ2-3; 11 bases are a match to TRBD2. V shed 8 bases and J 3 bases; nucleotides not matched to a gene: 4. Germline loops: CDR1 SNHLY, CDR2 FYNNEI. The CDR3 runs to 14 residues.

This clone has more than one count but fewer than ten. The chain employs TRBV7-2 and TRBJ2-5, with 8 bases matching TRBD1. The CDR3 is 14 residues long. V shed 5 bases and J 5 bases; nucleotides not matched to a gene: 7. Germline values: CDR1 SGHTA, CDR2 FQGNSA. The CDR3 spells CASSLSRGPETQYF. The CDR3 nucleotides are TGTGCCAGCAGCCTATCCAGGGGGCCTGAGACCCAGTACTTC.

J is TRBJ2-2 and V is TRBV18, with D tentatively TRBD2 (6 bases). This CDR3 region has 14 residues. The V and J ends lost 3 bases and 5 bases respectively, with 10 bases between them. Germline values: CDR1 KGHSH, CDR2 LQKENI. The chain's CDR3 is CASSPTAGTGELFF. The CDR3 nucleotides are TGTGCCAGCTCACCGACGGCGGGGACCGGGGAGCTGTTTTTT.

The chain carries TRBV5-1 and TRBJ2-7; 8 positions match TRBD2. Trimming at V came to 3 bases and at J to 9 bases, leaving 14 bases not matched to a gene. This CDR3 is 15 amino acids long. Germline lookup yields CDR1 SGHRS and CDR2 YFSETQ. The CDR3 is CASSSDPGTSRWQYF. The CDR3 DNA is TGCGCCAGCAGCTCCGACCCCGGGACTAGTCGGTGGCAGTACTTC.

The chain carries TRBV7-3 and TRBJ2-5; D may be TRBD1 (5 bases). The CDR3 loop spans 14 amino acids. V lost 4 bases, J lost 4 bases, and 13 bases lay in between. Germline CDR1 and CDR2: SGHTA and FQGTGA. The CDR3 reads CASSSDFGAETQYF. The CDR3 DNA sequence: TGTGCCAGCAGCTCCGACTTTGGGGCAGAGACCCAGTACTTC. The variable domain in full, with the rest retrieved from reference TRBV7-3 and TRBJ2-5, is GAGVSQTPSNKVTEKGKYVELRCDPISGHTALYWYRQSLGQGPEFLIYFQGTGAADDSGLPNDRFFAVRPEGSVSTLKIQRTERGDSAVYLCASSSDFGAETQYFGPGTRLLVL.

The chain has TRBV12-3 or TRBV12-4 and TRBJ2-5, with no clear D. V lost 7 bases and J lost 5, with 14 bases in between. The CDR3 has 13 residues. CDR3 nucleotide sequence: TGTGCCAGCACCCTACACGGAGCCGAGACCCAGTACTTC. Amino acid sequence: CASTLHGAETQYF.

This chain uses TRBV5-4 with TRBJ1-3; perhaps TRBD1 as D (5 bases). This CDR3 has 16 residues. The V and J ends lost 2 bases and 4 bases respectively, with 16 bases between them. Looked up from germline, CDR1 is SGHNT and CDR2 is YYREEE (reference sequence). This CDR3 reads CASSFRGAAGGNTIYF. CDR3 nucleotides: TGTGCCAGCAGCTTCAGAGGGGCCGCGGGAGGAAACACCATATATTTT.

This clone was seen a handful of times. The V gene is TRBV29-1, the J gene TRBJ1-5; 9 bases are shared with TRBD1. With 4 bases clipped from V and 5 bases from J, the junction kept 0 bases outside the gene matches. CDR3 length: 12 amino acids. The germline gives CDR1 SQVTM, CDR2 ANQGSEA. CDR3 protein: CSVGTGDQPQHF. CDR3 DNA: TGCAGCGTTGGGACAGGGGATCAGCCCCAGCATTTT. The full variable domain, rest sourced from reference TRBV29-1 and TRBJ1-5, is SAVISQKPSRDICQRGTSLTIQCQVDSQVTMMFWYRQQPGQSLTLIATANQGSEATYESGFVIDKFPISRPNLTFSTLTVSNMSPEDSSIYLCSVGTGDQPQHFGDGTRLSIL.

The gene calls are TRBV4-1 and TRBJ1-1; TRBD1 aligns across 7 bases. CDR1 is MGHRA, CDR2 YSYEKL, per germline. V lost 4 bases and J lost 1; bases outside the gene matches: 3. The CDR3 consists of 14 residues. CDR3 in amino acids: CASSPGQQNTEAFF. The CDR3 DNA sequence: TGCGCCAGCAGCCCGGGACAGCAGAACACTGAAGCTTTCTTT.

V gene TRBV6-5 combines with J gene TRBJ2-7; a weak D match, TRBD2 (5 bases). The CDR3 has 13 residues. Germline CDR1 MNHEY, CDR2 SVGAGI. V gave up 7 bases and J gave up 2 bases, with 12 bases separating them. The DNA of the CDR3 is TGTGCCAGCAAGGCGGGTCAGCCCTACGAGCAGTACTTC. Translating gives CASKAGQPYEQYF.

The J gene is TRBJ1-5, the V gene TRBV18; TRBD1 aligns across 7 bases. CDR3 length equals 15 residues. Germline V lookup: CDR1 KGHSH, CDR2 LQKENI. The V segment lost 0 bases and the J segment 4 bases; nucleotides outside the gene matches: 3. The CDR3 DNA reads TGTGCCAGCTCACCACCGGGGACAGATAATCAGCCCCAGCATTTT. It specifies CASSPPGTDNQPQHF.

The chain employs TRBV5-6 and TRBJ2-3; maybe TRBD1 (6 bases). The CDR3 spans 14 residues. Germline values: CDR1 SGHDT, CDR2 YYEEEE. V was trimmed by 4 bases and J by 7 bases, leaving 16 bases between them. The CDR3 loop is CASSLQGGRNTQYF. DNA of the CDR3: TGTGCCAGCAGCCTACAGGGCGGGCGGAATACGCAGTATTTT.